What follows describes a single T cell receptor beta chain. This sample was taken from a study of blood T cell repertoires in COVID-19. Study summary: Samples came from the United States, Italy and Spain, spanning acute and convalescent COVID-19. Sources were T cells, B-cell-depleted T cells, or PBMCs; the material itself was cDNA or gDNA.

CDR1 SEHNR and CDR2 FQNEAQ come from the germline V gene (reference sequence). CDR3 length equals 14 residues. V gave up 5 bases and J gave up 0 bases; unmatched junction bases: 2. How the authors handled the data: Amplification from reference gene primers served as the basis for estimated nucleated cell counts. Sequencing used immunoSEQ multiplex PCR; TCRdb keeps in-frame clones, though not all of them. From that table come the V and J calls and clone size; the DNA was used to work out D and trimming. The table records around 15,000 clones, 80% to 90% of them present only once. This chain uses TRBV7-9 with TRBJ2-3; 7 bases line up with TRBD1. This TCR derives from a human donor in a cohort sampled during active COVID-19. Sequences were obtained from peripheral blood. In DNA, the CDR3 is TGTGCCAGCAGCGCGACAGGGAGCACAGATACGCAGTATTTT. This translates into CASSATGSTDTQYF.